A selection of T cell receptor beta chains follows, all from one sample in a study of regulatory T cells in long-lasting Graves disease. MiXCR, run by TCRdb on the multiplex PCR reads, gives a single entry per CDR3 protein. The sample lists more than 450,000 distinct CDR3 sequences, 15% to 20% occurring once. These records were also assigned to another study, of T cells in Graves' hyperthyroidism and ophthalmopathy.

The material was peripheral blood mononuclear cells (PBMCs), obtained at new diagnosis, from a patient treated with antithyroid drugs. Receptors originate from a man between 40 and 49 years old with Graves disease. Both conserved end residues are part of each CDR3. D genes are given only for firm matches. Only part of the rows carry a size: once, few, many, or a class if the clone is expanded.

size,D,J,V,CDR3,DNA
.,TRBD2,TRBJ2-7,TRBV20-1,CSARVEGSGRSVSYEQYF,TGCAGTGCTAGAGTTGAGGGTAGCGGGAGGAGTGTATCCTACGAGCAGTACTTC
many,.,TRBJ2-3,TRBV3-1,CASSLTRGRGSTDTQYF,TGTGCCAGCAGCCTAACGAGGGGAAGGGGTTCCACAGATACGCAGTATTTT
many,.,TRBJ2-7,TRBV12-3/TRBV12-4,CASSFDRTLDEQYF,TGTGCCAGCAGTTTTGACAGGACCCTCGACGAGCAGTACTTC
many,TRBD1,TRBJ2-1,TRBV10-3,CAIRPGTGKSGEQFF,TGTGCCATCAGGCCCGGGACAGGGAAGTCGGGTGAGCAGTTCTTC
few,.,TRBJ2-5,TRBV7-3,CASSLRRRGAQETQYF,TGTGCCAGCAGCTTACGGAGACGGGGGGCCCAAGAGACCCAGTACTTC
many,TRBD2,TRBJ2-3,TRBV5-1,CASSFWSSGGFTDTQYF,TGCGCCAGCAGCTTTTGGTCTAGCGGGGGGTTCACAGATACGCAGTATTTT
.,.,TRBJ1-1,TRBV15,CATRSWVNTEAFF,TGTGCCACCAGAAGTTGGGTGAACACTGAAGCTTTCTTT
many,.,TRBJ2-1,TRBV11-2,CASSLGVLQFF,TGTGCCAGCAGCTTAGGGGTTCTGCAGTTCTTC
.,TRBD2,TRBJ2-7,TRBV20-1,CSARDLQTSGPSYEQYF,TGCAGTGCTAGAGATCTGCAGACTAGCGGGCCCTCCTACGAGCAGTACTTC
.,TRBD1,TRBJ1-6,TRBV28,CASTERGRWSPLHF,TGTGCCAGCACCGAGAGGGGGCGATGGTCACCCCTCCACTTT
many,TRBD2,TRBJ2-3,TRBV5-1,CASSLGTSSADTQYF,TGCGCCAGCAGCTTGGGGACTAGCAGCGCAGATACGCAGTATTTT
.,.,TRBJ1-2,TRBV30,CAWDFSSGYTF,TGTGCCTGGGACTTCTCTTCGGGCTACACCTTC
many,.,TRBJ2-3,TRBV20-1,CSARDPASDHTQYF,TGCAGTGCTAGAGATCCCGCTAGCGACCATACGCAGTATTTT
few,.,TRBJ1-5,TRBV19,CASSIYSRYSNQPQHF,TGTGCCAGTAGTATATACAGTAGATATAGCAATCAGCCCCAGCATTTT
few,TRBD1,TRBJ2-7,TRBV5-6,CASSMGVAGGPYEQYF,TGTGCCAGCAGCATGGGCGTGGCAGGGGGTCCCTACGAGCAGTACTTC
.,TRBD1,TRBJ2-1,TRBV5-1,CASSKDRDEQFF,TGCGCCAGCAGCAAGGACAGGGACGAGCAGTTCTTC
many,TRBD1,TRBJ2-1,TRBV6-2/TRBV6-3,CASSRQGRIGEQFF,TGTGCCAGCAGCAGACAGGGCCGGATAGGTGAGCAGTTCTTC
once,.,TRBJ2-2,TRBV15,CATSRGSRSINTGELFF,TGTGCCACCAGCAGAGGATCGCGAAGTATTAACACCGGGGAGCTGTTTTTT